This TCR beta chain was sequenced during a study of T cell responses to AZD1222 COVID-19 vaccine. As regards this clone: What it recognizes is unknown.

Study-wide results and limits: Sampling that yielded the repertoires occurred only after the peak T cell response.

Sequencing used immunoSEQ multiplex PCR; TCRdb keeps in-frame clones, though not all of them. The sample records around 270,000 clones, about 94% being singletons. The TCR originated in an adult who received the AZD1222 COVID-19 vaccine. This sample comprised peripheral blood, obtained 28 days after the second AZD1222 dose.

In DNA form, the CDR3 reads TGTGCCAGCAGTCCGGGACAAATGAACACTGAAGCTTTCTTT. Protein: CASSPGQMNTEAFF. This chain links TRBV3-1 (or the pseudogene TRBV3-2) with TRBJ1-1, with a weak D call TRBD1 (6 bases). The CDR3 sequence is 14 residues long. From germline, CDR1 is LGHDT and CDR2 YNNKEL (reference sequence). V was pared by 6 bases and J by 0 bases, with 11 bases between.